This T cell receptor beta chain was sequenced in a study of CDR3 diversity in severe acne. TCRdb re-called the PCR reads through MiXCR, storing one row per CDR3 protein. The data contain 90,000 or so distinct CDR3 sequences, 45% to 55% of them seen just once; the ten biggest clones take up around 9.1%. This clonotype was counted ten times or more. This sequence originates from a male donor in good health, serving as a control. The source material was blood.

CDR3 sequence: CASSPGTGVETQYF. The CDR3, as DNA: TGTGCCAGCAGTCCCGGGACAGGGGTAGAGACCCAGTACTTC. This rearrangement joins TRBV12-3 or TRBV12-4 to TRBJ2-5, with TRBD1 matching 10 bases. This CDR3 spans 14 amino acids. With 5 bases clipped from V and 4 bases from J, the junction kept 4 bases outside the gene matches.